A selection of T cell receptor beta chains follows, all from one sample in a study of blood T cells in healthy people across ages. Via MiXCR, TCRdb re-called the 5' RACE reads, giving one row per CDR3 protein. This sample has 2 million or so distinct CDR3 sequences, with around half found just once. The source material was blood. These receptors were taken from a woman aged 40 to 50 in good health. Both conserved end residues are part of each CDR3. A D gene is named only where the DNA matches it firmly. Size is omitted from some rows. Given values are once, few, many or a class for expanded clones.

clone size	D gene	J gene	V gene	CDR3 protein	CDR3 DNA
-	-	TRBJ2-7	TRBV9	CASSESPTGRGFHEQYF	TGTGCCAGCAGCGAGTCTCCGACAGGGAGGGGTTTCCACGAGCAGTACTTC
few	-	TRBJ2-7	TRBV12-3/TRBV12-4	CASSLSGWGLDEQYF	TGTGCCAGCAGTTTATCGGGCTGGGGACTGGACGAGCAGTACTTC
-	TRBD2	TRBJ2-3	TRBV7-2	CASNPSGLSTDTQYF	TGTGCCAGCAACCCTAGCGGCCTGAGCACAGATACGCAGTATTTT
-	-	TRBJ2-7	TRBV4-2	CASSLESTGDYEQYF	TGTGCCAGCAGCCTAGAATCTACGGGGGACTACGAGCAGTACTTC
-	TRBD2	TRBJ2-1	TRBV20-1	CSAPRLAGETNEQFF	TGCAGTGCTCCCCGACTAGCGGGGGAGACGAATGAGCAGTTCTTC
once	-	TRBJ1-1	TRBV6-5	CASSYGVGMNTEAFF	TGTGCCAGCAGTTACGGAGTGGGGATGAACACTGAAGCTTTCTTT
-	TRBD2	TRBJ2-7	TRBV20-1	CSARVVGVAGITYEQYF	TGCAGTGCTAGAGTGGTCGGGGTAGCGGGGATTACCTACGAGCAGTACTTC
-	-	TRBJ2-1	TRBV24-1	CATGARGDNEQFF	TGTGCCACCGGTGCCAGAGGGGACAATGAGCAGTTCTTC
-	-	TRBJ2-7	TRBV2	CASPNRRGLGGNEQYF	TGTGCCAGCCCTAATCGGCGGGGACTAGGGGGCAATGAGCAGTACTTC
few	TRBD1	TRBJ2-7	TRBV15	CATSRATGWNEQYF	TGTGCCACCAGCAGAGCGACAGGGTGGAACGAGCAGTACTTC
few	-	TRBJ2-5	TRBV2	CASSARIQETQYF	TGTGCCAGCAGTGCCCGGATACAAGAGACCCAGTACTTC
-	-	TRBJ1-1	TRBV6-1	CASSEMQGWTEAFF	TGTGCCAGCAGTGAAATGCAGGGATGGACTGAAGCTTTCTTT
-	-	TRBJ1-2	TRBV7-2	CASSLEEQEFGGYTF	TGTGCCAGCAGCTTAGAGGAGCAGGAGTTCGGCGGCTACACCTTC
once	TRBD2	TRBJ2-1	TRBV9	CASSLSGATGGYNEQFF	TGTGCCAGCAGCCTTAGCGGGGCCACGGGGGGATACAATGAGCAGTTCTTC
few	-	TRBJ2-1	TRBV29-1	CSVSTWGSYNEQFF	TGCAGCGTATCGACCTGGGGATCCTACAATGAGCAGTTCTTC
once	-	TRBJ2-3	TRBV11-2	CASSSRATQYF	TGTGCCAGCAGCTCTAGGGCGACGCAGTATTTT
-	-	TRBJ1-5	TRBV15	CATSRAEYQPQHF	TGTGCCACCAGCCGAGCGGAATATCAGCCCCAGCATTTT
-	-	TRBJ1-4	TRBV20-1	CSAPRPGGEKLFF	TGCAGTGCCCCACGGCCCGGCGGTGAAAAACTGTTTTTT
-	-	TRBJ1-4	TRBV6-5	CASSYFLGTTQGTNEKLFF	TGTGCCAGCAGTTACTTCTTAGGGACGACTCAGGGAACTAATGAAAAACTGTTTTTT
-	TRBD1	TRBJ1-2	TRBV20-1	CSAIPFGGTANYGYTF	TGCAGTGCTATCCCCTTTGGGGGGACAGCGAACTATGGCTACACCTTC
-	-	TRBJ2-4	TRBV3-1	CASSHRLGRGKNIQYF	TGTGCCAGCAGCCACCGGCTGGGACGTGGCAAAAACATTCAGTACTTC
few	TRBD1	TRBJ1-4	TRBV29-1	CSVWDRANEKLFF	TGCAGCGTCTGGGACAGGGCAAATGAAAAACTGTTTTTT
-	-	TRBJ2-7	TRBV12-3/TRBV12-4	CASSPGSLYEQYF	TGTGCCAGCAGCCCCGGCAGTCTCTACGAGCAGTACTTC
-	-	TRBJ1-3	TRBV29-1	CSVEVLDPGNTIYF	TGCAGCGTTGAAGTGTTAGATCCTGGAAACACCATATATTTT
many	-	TRBJ2-3	TRBV12-3/TRBV12-4	CASSSTSSTDTQYF	TGTGCCAGCAGCAGTACCTCTAGCACAGATACGCAGTATTTT
many	-	TRBJ2-6	TRBV20-1	CSASGSGANVLTF	TGCAGTGCTAGTGGTTCTGGGGCCAACGTCCTGACTTTC
-	-	TRBJ2-6	TRBV7-9	CASSSNVLTF	TGTGCCAGCAGTTCCAACGTCCTGACTTTC
-	TRBD2	TRBJ2-1	TRBV5-1	CASSFPSSGGNNEQFF	TGCGCCAGCAGCTTCCCGAGTAGCGGGGGCAACAATGAGCAGTTCTTC
-	TRBD2	TRBJ2-3	TRBV24-1	CATSARERGSGTDTQYF	TGTGCCACCAGTGCGAGAGAGCGGGGGTCGGGCACAGATACGCAGTATTTT
-	-	TRBJ2-7	TRBV20-1	CSARGAQSYEQYF	TGCAGTGCTAGAGGCGCCCAGTCCTACGAGCAGTACTTC
-	-	TRBJ2-7	TRBV25-1	CASSEGGALYEQYF	TGTGCCAGCAGTGAAGGGGGCGCGCTCTACGAGCAGTACTTC
few	-	TRBJ2-1	TRBV20-1	CSANRDPYNEQFF	TGCAGTGCCAACAGGGACCCCTACAATGAGCAGTTCTTC
-	TRBD1	TRBJ2-7	TRBV7-2	CASSLWDSFDEQYF	TGTGCCAGCAGCTTATGGGACAGCTTCGACGAGCAGTACTTC
once	TRBD1	TRBJ1-6	TRBV18	CASSTKTGGNSPLHF	TGTGCCAGCTCAACTAAGACAGGGGGCAATTCACCCCTCCACTTT
-	TRBD2	TRBJ2-5	TRBV7-2	CASSPRTSPETQYF	TGTGCCAGCAGCCCCAGGACTAGCCCAGAGACCCAGTACTTC
few	-	TRBJ1-1	TRBV4-2	CASSQNDIGEAFF	TGTGCCAGCAGCCAAAACGACATAGGCGAAGCTTTCTTT
-	-	TRBJ2-2	TRBV5-5	CASSSVGAVNTGELFF	TGTGCCAGCAGCTCGGTGGGGGCCGTAAACACCGGGGAGCTGTTTTTT
-	-	TRBJ2-1	TRBV11-2	CASSLDRPDEQFF	TGTGCCAGCAGCTTAGATCGACCCGATGAGCAGTTCTTC
-	TRBD1	TRBJ1-1	TRBV5-1	CASSLWGGQGSTEAFF	TGCGCCAGCAGCTTGTGGGGGGGACAGGGCAGCACTGAAGCTTTCTTT
-	-	TRBJ2-6	TRBV29-1	CSVGPRDSGANVLTF	TGCAGCGTCGGACCACGGGACTCTGGGGCCAACGTCCTGACTTTC
-	TRBD2	TRBJ2-3	TRBV9	CASSVGPSGSTDTQYF	TGTGCCAGCAGCGTAGGGCCTAGCGGGAGCACAGATACGCAGTATTTT